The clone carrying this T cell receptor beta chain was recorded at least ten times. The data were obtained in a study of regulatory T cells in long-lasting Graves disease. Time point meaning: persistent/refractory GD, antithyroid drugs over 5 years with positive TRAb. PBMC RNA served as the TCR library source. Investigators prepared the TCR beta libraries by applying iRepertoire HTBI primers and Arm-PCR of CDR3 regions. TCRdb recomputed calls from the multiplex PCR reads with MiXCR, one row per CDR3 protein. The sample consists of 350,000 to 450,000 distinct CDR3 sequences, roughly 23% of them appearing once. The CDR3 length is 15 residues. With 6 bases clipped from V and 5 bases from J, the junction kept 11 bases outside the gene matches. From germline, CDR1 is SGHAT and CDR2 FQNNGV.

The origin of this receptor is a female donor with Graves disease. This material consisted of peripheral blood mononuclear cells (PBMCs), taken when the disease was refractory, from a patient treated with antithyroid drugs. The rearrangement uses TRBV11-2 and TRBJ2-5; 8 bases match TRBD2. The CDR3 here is CASSHRRTSIETQYF. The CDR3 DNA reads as TGTGCCAGCAGTCACCGCCGGACTAGCATTGAGACCCAGTACTTC.